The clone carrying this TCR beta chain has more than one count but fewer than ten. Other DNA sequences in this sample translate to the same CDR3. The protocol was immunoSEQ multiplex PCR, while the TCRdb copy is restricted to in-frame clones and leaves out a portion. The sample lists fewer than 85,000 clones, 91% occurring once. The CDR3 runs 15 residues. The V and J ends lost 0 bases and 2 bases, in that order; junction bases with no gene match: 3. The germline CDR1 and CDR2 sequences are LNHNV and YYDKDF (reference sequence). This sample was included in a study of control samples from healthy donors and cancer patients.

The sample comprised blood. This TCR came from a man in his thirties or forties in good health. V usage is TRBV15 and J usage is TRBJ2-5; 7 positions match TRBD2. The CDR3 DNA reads TGTGCCACCAGCAGAGACCCTAGCGGTCAAGAGACCCAGTACTTC. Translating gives CATSRDPSGQETQYF.